This paragraph reports one T cell receptor beta chain. Its antigen is undetermined. This entry is derived from a study of shared clonotypes between healthy human individuals. The study's findings and limits: Deeper or shallower sequencing was expected to change how clonotypes are shared among donors.

V shed 3 bases and J 12 bases; nucleotides not matched to a gene: 8. This CDR3 is built from 13 residues. Germline V gene lookup returns CDR1 MNHEY and CDR2 SMNVEV (reference sequence). TCRdb's copy holds only in-frame clones and misses some; the assay was immunoSEQ multiplex PCR. This table holds 2.3 million or so clones, more than 80% found once. The specimen sequenced was naive CD4+ T cells from PBMCs. The subset denotes: CD45RA+ positively selected. The V gene is TRBV27, the J gene TRBJ2-1; 7 bases match TRBD1. The source of this sequence is a man aged 18-30 years in good health. Some clones in this sample may be carry-over from other donors' samples. The CDR3 sequence: CASSLSTGVVQFF. For the CDR3, the DNA is TGTGCCAGCAGTTTGTCCACAGGGGTGGTGCAGTTCTTC.